These T cell receptor beta chains were read from a single sample in a study of HIV-infected patients and healthy controls. TCRdb re-called the 5' RACE reads with MiXCR, one entry per CDR3 protein. The data contain 15,000 to 20,000 distinct CDR3 sequences, 5% to 6.5% of them singletons. Material: blood. Every receptor here comes from an adult in good health. Both conserved end residues are part of each CDR3. D genes are given only for firm matches.

V	D	J	CDR3
TRBV10-3	TRBD2	TRBJ2-7	CAISEGRGYEQYF
TRBV2	TRBD2	TRBJ2-3	CASRAAGGHTDTQYF
TRBV19	TRBD1	TRBJ2-2	CATHRGSGELFF
TRBV6-6	.	TRBJ2-7	CASSRSQGNEQYF
TRBV6-2/TRBV6-3	TRBD1	TRBJ1-5	CASSDRGSQPQHF
TRBV6-2/TRBV6-3	.	TRBJ2-3	CASAGGTDTQYF
TRBV7-9	TRBD1	TRBJ1-3	CASRPQGPNSGNTIYF
TRBV11-2	.	TRBJ1-1	CASSYRGPVRNTEAFF
TRBV5-4	.	TRBJ1-1	CATLGYSGTEAFF
TRBV5-6	.	TRBJ1-3	CASSLPGGSGNTIYF
TRBV28	.	TRBJ2-3	CASSLGRDFRNGTDTQYF
TRBV7-7	.	TRBJ2-3	CASSLDGQGTDTQYF
TRBV15	.	TRBJ1-2	CATSRVGVGYTF
TRBV28	.	TRBJ1-1	CASSPPGTPEAFF
TRBV20-1	.	TRBJ2-5	CSARGGTAGETQYF
TRBV29-1	TRBD1	TRBJ1-6	CSAKSGTGLSPLHF
TRBV6-2/TRBV6-3	.	TRBJ2-5	CASKTRQIQETQYF
TRBV25-1	.	TRBJ2-7	CASSESRQSRPPGVYGQYF